This TCR beta chain appears in the sequencing data of a study of T cell repertoires in cytomegalovirus infection. As for the study in general: Indications of both CMV infection and matching HLA type were provided by public TCR beta signatures. Notes on the study in general: Cumulative frequency of public TCR beta families picked out carriers of CMV plus the relevant HLA.

TCRdb analysed the reads with MiXCR anew, one entry per CDR3 protein. The sample lists over 250,000 distinct CDR3 sequences, more than 20% occurring once. This clonotype has ten or more counts. The antigen remains undetermined. Germline CDR1 reads MNHNS; CDR2 reads SASEGT. The V segment lost 8 bases and the J segment 10 bases; nucleotides outside the gene matches: 18. This CDR3 region has 16 residues. Sequenced sample: PBMCs. This rearrangement joins TRBV6-1 to TRBJ2-1; 9 bases line up with TRBD2. This sequence was found in a human donor in good health (CMV status not recorded). Some clones in this sample may be carry-over from other donors' samples. The CDR3, as DNA: TGTGCCAGCTCCACCGGGACACGCGGACTAGCGTCCGAGCAGTTCTTC. Translating it yields CASSTGTRGLASEQFF.